The next 20 T cell receptor beta chains were all read from a single sample in a study of patients and donors after allogeneic stem cell transplantation. TCRdb processed the RT-PCR reads anew with MiXCR; each CDR3 protein has one entry. The sample records about a million distinct CDR3 sequences, around 17% being singletons. Sequenced sample: blood, either unsorted or a sorted T cell fraction (not recorded which). All receptors derive from a human donor who was either an allogeneic HSCT recipient or a stem cell or donor lymphocyte infusion donor (not recorded which). It is not recorded whose cells these are; they may come from a transplant donor.

The genes are TRBV5-1 and TRBJ2-7; 8 positions agree with TRBD2. The CDR3 spans 13 residues. Losses at the gene ends were 6 bases for V and 5 bases for J; bases not matched to a gene: 7. The germline gives CDR1 SGHRS, CDR2 YFSETQ. CDR3 region: CASKGSGIHEQYF. Here the CDR3 DNA reads TGCGCCAGCAAGGGTAGCGGGATCCACGAGCAGTACTTC.

The rearrangement joins TRBV4-3 to TRBJ1-2, with TRBD1 matching 7 bases. This CDR3 is built from 15 residues. After removal of 3 bases from V and 1 base from J, the junction contained 5 bases not matched to a gene. CDR1 and CDR2 from the germline V gene are LGHNA and YSLEER. CDR3 sequence: CASSQAGTVNYGYTF. The CDR3 nucleotides are TGCGCCAGCAGCCAGGCCGGGACAGTTAACTATGGCTACACCTTC.

This chain links TRBV12-3 or TRBV12-4 with TRBJ2-7, with D possibly being TRBD1 (5 bases). V was shortened by 5 bases and J by 6 bases, with 11 bases between the two germline ends. The CDR3 extends over 12 amino acids. The CDR3 spells CASSNPRGEQYF. The DNA for the CDR3 is TGTGCCAGCAGTAATCCAAGGGGCGAGCAGTACTTC.

The rearrangement links TRBV7-9 to TRBJ1-5, with D unclear. Trimming stripped 4 bases from V and 5 bases from J, with 9 bases between. Germline CDR1 reads SEHNR; CDR2 reads FQNEAQ (reference sequence). This CDR3 comprises 13 residues. CDR3 DNA sequence: TGTGCCAGCAGCTCGCTAAGAGATCAGCCCCAGCATTTT. Its protein is CASSSLRDQPQHF.

This clonotype was counted a few times. The CDR3, as DNA: TGCAGTGCTCCGACAGGGGCTCATGGGGAGCAGTACTTC. It yields the protein CSAPTGAHGEQYF. The rearrangement links TRBV20-1 to TRBJ2-7; 8 positions agree with TRBD1. CDR1 DFQATT and CDR2 SNEGSKA come from the germline V gene (reference sequence). This CDR3 has 13 residues. V trimming: 5 bases; J trimming: 7 bases; junction bases outside the gene matches: 10.

The chain combines TRBV29-1 with TRBJ2-5; D possibly corresponds to TRBD1 (6 bases). CDR3 length equals 15 residues. Germline loops: CDR1 SQVTM, CDR2 ANQGSEA. Trimming took 5 bases from V and 1 from J, leaving 17 bases between them. CDR3: CSVPYPRGLQETQYF. The CDR3 nucleotides read TGCAGCGTTCCCTACCCCAGGGGCCTCCAAGAGACCCAGTACTTC.

This clonotype was counted a few times. The chain links TRBV12-3 or TRBV12-4 to TRBJ1-1; D unresolved. V gave up 6 bases and J gave up 7 bases, with 9 bases separating them. This CDR3 comprises 11 residues. The CDR3 here is CASSGWGEAFF. CDR3 sequence (DNA): TGTGCCAGCAGCGGGTGGGGTGAAGCTTTCTTT.

This clonotype was detected a few times. The J gene is TRBJ2-5, the V gene TRBV7-3; tentatively, D is TRBD2 (6 bases). CDR1 and CDR2 from the germline V gene are SGHTA and FQGTGA. Trimming took 1 base from V and 2 from J, leaving 14 bases between them. This CDR3 spans 16 amino acids. The CDR3 coding sequence is TGTGCCAGCAGCTTAATAGGAGGGGTGGGACAAGAGACCCAGTACTTC. Translation gives CASSLIGGVGQETQYF.

This clonotype was detected only a few times. The chain employs TRBV6-1 and TRBJ2-5; D perhaps matches TRBD2 (5 bases). V shed 6 bases and J shed 3 bases, with 14 bases lying between them. The CDR3 consists of 14 residues. Germline-derived CDR1 and CDR2 are MNHNS and SASEGT. The CDR3 region has the DNA TGTGCCAGCAGGGAGACCACGGGGAAAGAGACCCAGTACTTC. Translated: CASRETTGKETQYF.

The V gene is TRBV7-8, the J gene TRBJ2-2; 7 bases align to TRBD1. V trimming: 8 bases; J trimming: 6 bases; junction bases outside the gene matches: 12. Germline V lookup: CDR1 SGHVS, CDR2 FQNEAQ. The CDR3 is 15 amino acids. The CDR3 reads CASAFRQGRSGELFF. The CDR3 DNA is TGTGCCAGCGCATTCCGACAGGGCCGGTCCGGGGAGCTGTTTTTT.

This clonotype has just a few counts. The CDR3 reads CASSLARATPNRRPYEQYF. CDR3 bases: TGTGCCAGCAGTTTAGCGCGGGCAACCCCCAATCGGAGACCATACGAGCAGTACTTC. The chain employs TRBV12-3 or TRBV12-4 and TRBJ2-7, with D maybe TRBD2 (5 bases). Trimming took off 0 bases at V and 4 bases at J, with 25 bases between the two ends. The length of the CDR3 is 19 residues.

In this sample, this clonotype turned up a few times. This chain joins TRBV7-2 and TRBJ2-2; no clear D. Germline lookup yields CDR1 SGHTA and CDR2 FQGNSA. The CDR3 extends over 13 amino acids. Trimming pared 1 base from V and 8 bases from J, leaving 8 bases between. This CDR3 reads CASSLVGMGELFF. CDR3 nucleotide sequence: TGTGCCAGCAGCTTAGTTGGGATGGGGGAGCTGTTTTTT.

The chain links TRBV7-9 to TRBJ2-2; TRBD2 is a possible D gene (5 bases). This CDR3 is built from 14 residues. Germline CDR1 reads SEHNR; CDR2 reads FQNEAQ (reference sequence). V gave up 3 bases and J gave up 4 bases, with 9 bases separating them. The DNA of the CDR3 is TGTGCCAGCAGCTTTTCAGAGGGCACCGGGGAGCTGTTTTTT. It specifies CASSFSEGTGELFF.

The genes are TRBV5-1 and TRBJ1-2, with D tentatively TRBD1 (6 bases). This CDR3 region has 14 residues. Germline CDR1 SGHRS, CDR2 YFSETQ. V lost 6 bases, J lost 4 bases, and 16 bases lay in between. The CDR3, as DNA: TGCGCCAGCACCACCGCGGGGGGCAGCTATGGCTACACCTTC. Protein sequence: CASTTAGGSYGYTF.

V gene TRBV20-1 combines with J gene TRBJ2-7, with D possibly TRBD2 on 6 matching bases. The CDR3 loop spans 13 amino acids. Between the trimmed V and J ends, which lost 3 bases and 0 bases, there was a span of 9 bases. Germline CDR1 and CDR2: DFQATT and SNEGSKA (reference sequence). CDR3 DNA: TGCAGTGCTAGCGCGGGGTCCTCCTACGAGCAGTACTTC. Translating gives CSASAGSSYEQYF.

This clonotype was seen more than once but under ten times. This chain links TRBV3-1 with TRBJ2-7; 9 positions agree with TRBD1. In germline, CDR1 is LGHDT, CDR2 YNNKEL (reference sequence). With V trimmed by 3 bases and J by 0 bases, 6 bases remained unmatched. The CDR3 length is 16 residues. CDR3 sequence reads: CASSHAPGQGSYEQYF. DNA of the CDR3: TGTGCCAGCAGCCATGCCCCGGGACAGGGCTCCTACGAGCAGTACTTC.

This chain links TRBV20-1 with TRBJ2-1, with 9 nucleotides matching TRBD2. CDR1 and CDR2 (germline): DFQATT, SNEGSKA (reference sequence). The junction had 13 bases not matched to a gene; V was cut back by 5 bases and J by 5 bases. CDR3 length: 16 residues. The CDR3 sequence is CSASPVAGVFHNEQFF. The CDR3 DNA reads as TGCAGTGCTTCTCCCGTAGCGGGAGTTTTCCACAATGAGCAGTTCTTC.

This clonotype was seen once. The gene calls are TRBV12-3 or TRBV12-4 and TRBJ1-5, with a weak D call TRBD1 (5 bases). The CDR3 runs 18 residues. V gave up 3 bases and J gave up 0 bases, with 18 bases separating them. The CDR3: CASSFSARDVNSNQPQHF. The DNA for the CDR3 is TGTGCCAGCAGTTTCTCGGCCCGGGACGTCAATAGCAATCAGCCCCAGCATTTT.

The chain joins TRBV12-3 or TRBV12-4 to TRBJ2-2; the match to TRBD1 covers 7 bases. The CDR3 totals 15 residues. The junction had 6 bases not matched to a gene; V was cut back by 4 bases and J by 4 bases. The CDR3 nucleotides read TGTGCCAGCAGTTCGACAGGGTTTGGCACCGGGGAGCTGTTTTTT. Protein: CASSSTGFGTGELFF.

Only a few counts were recorded for this clonotype. The chain couples TRBV12-3 or TRBV12-4 to TRBJ2-1; TRBD2 matches at 10 bases. The CDR3 extends over 16 amino acids. The J segment lost 6 bases and the V segment lost 6 bases, leaving 11 bases of the junction unmatched. CDR3: CASRQGWLAGANEQFF. CDR3 DNA sequence: TGTGCCAGCAGGCAGGGTTGGCTAGCGGGGGCCAATGAGCAGTTCTTC.